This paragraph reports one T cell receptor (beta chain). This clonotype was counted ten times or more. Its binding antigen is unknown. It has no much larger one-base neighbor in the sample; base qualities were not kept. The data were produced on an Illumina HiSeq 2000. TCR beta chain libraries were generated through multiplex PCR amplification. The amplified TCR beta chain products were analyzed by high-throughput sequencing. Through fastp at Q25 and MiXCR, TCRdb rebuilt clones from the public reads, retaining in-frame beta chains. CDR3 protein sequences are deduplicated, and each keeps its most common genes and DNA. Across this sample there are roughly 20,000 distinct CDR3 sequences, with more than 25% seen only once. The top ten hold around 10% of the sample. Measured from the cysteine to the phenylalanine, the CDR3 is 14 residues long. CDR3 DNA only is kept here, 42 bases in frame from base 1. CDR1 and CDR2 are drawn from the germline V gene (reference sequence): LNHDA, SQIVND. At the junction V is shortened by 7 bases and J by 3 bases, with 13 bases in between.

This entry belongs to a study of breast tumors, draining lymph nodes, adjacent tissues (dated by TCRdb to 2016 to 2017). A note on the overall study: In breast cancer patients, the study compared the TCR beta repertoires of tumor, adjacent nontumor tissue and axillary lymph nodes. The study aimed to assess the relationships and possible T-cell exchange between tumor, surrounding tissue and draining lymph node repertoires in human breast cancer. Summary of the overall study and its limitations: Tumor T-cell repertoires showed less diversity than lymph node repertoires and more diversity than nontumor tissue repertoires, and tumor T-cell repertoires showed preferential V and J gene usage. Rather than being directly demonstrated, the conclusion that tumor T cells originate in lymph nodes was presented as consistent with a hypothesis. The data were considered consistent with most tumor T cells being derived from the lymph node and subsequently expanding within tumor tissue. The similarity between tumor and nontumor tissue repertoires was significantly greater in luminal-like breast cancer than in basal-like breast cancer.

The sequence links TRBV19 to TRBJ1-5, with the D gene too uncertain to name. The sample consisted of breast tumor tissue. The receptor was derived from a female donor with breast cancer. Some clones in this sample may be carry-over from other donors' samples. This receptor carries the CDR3 CASKSVQNNQPQHF. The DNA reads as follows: TGTGCCAGTAAGTCGGTTCAGAACAATCAGCCCCAGCATTTT.